Listed below are T cell receptor beta chains from one sample, sequenced in a study of cytotoxic CD8 clonotypes in ibrutinib-treated CLL. This table comes from immunoSEQ multiplex PCR, and its TCRdb copy is limited to in-frame clones, with some not included. The sample consists of about 300,000 clones, around 69% of them appearing once. The sample in question was PBMCs, obtained at disease progression, from a patient treated with ibrutinib. The receptor source for this set is a human donor with chronic lymphocytic leukemia. Both conserved end residues are part of each CDR3. The D gene is left open where the match is weak. Rows may omit the clone size; those that give it use once, few, many or a size class.

D gene: TRBD1
V gene: TRBV7-4
clone size: NA
J gene: TRBJ2-1
CDR3 protein: CASDPDRGPYNEQFF
CDR3 DNA: TGTGCCAGCGACCCGGACAGGGGGCCATACAATGAGCAGTTCTTC

D gene: TRBD1
V gene: TRBV6-6
clone size: few
J gene: TRBJ2-7
CDR3 protein: CASTKGTGASYEQYF
CDR3 DNA: TGTGCCAGCACCAAAGGGACAGGGGCCTCCTACGAGCAGTACTTC

D gene: NA
V gene: TRBV19
clone size: NA
J gene: TRBJ1-6
CDR3 protein: CASSIGNSPLHF
CDR3 DNA: TGTGCCAGTAGTATAGGAAATTCACCCCTCCACTTT

D gene: NA
V gene: TRBV19
clone size: once
J gene: TRBJ1-2
CDR3 protein: CASRETGYYGYTF
CDR3 DNA: TGTGCCAGTAGGGAGACAGGCTACTATGGCTACACCTTC

D gene: TRBD1
V gene: TRBV4-1
clone size: NA
J gene: TRBJ2-7
CDR3 protein: CASSQERTGGYEQYF
CDR3 DNA: TGCGCCAGCAGCCAAGAAAGGACAGGGGGCTACGAGCAGTACTTC

D gene: NA
V gene: TRBV27
clone size: NA
J gene: TRBJ2-7
CDR3 protein: CASSHTPLYEQYF
CDR3 DNA: TGTGCCAGCAGCCACACGCCACTTTACGAGCAGTACTTC

D gene: TRBD1
V gene: TRBV2
clone size: once
J gene: TRBJ1-2
CDR3 protein: CASWGQNYGYTF
CDR3 DNA: TGTGCCAGCTGGGGACAGAACTATGGCTACACCTTC

D gene: NA
V gene: TRBV5-1
clone size: NA
J gene: TRBJ2-3
CDR3 protein: CASRSEGTDTQYF
CDR3 DNA: TGCGCCAGCAGATCGGAGGGGACAGATACGCAGTATTTT

D gene: NA
V gene: TRBV6-1
clone size: once
J gene: TRBJ2-7
CDR3 protein: CASSERRVRPIPAPYEQYF
CDR3 DNA: TGTGCCAGCAGTGAACGGCGCGTTCGACCGATACCGGCGCCCTACGAGCAGTACTTC

D gene: TRBD1
V gene: TRBV6-5
clone size: NA
J gene: TRBJ2-3
CDR3 protein: CASSYFGQGTDTQYF
CDR3 DNA: TGTGCCAGCAGTTATTTCGGACAGGGCACAGATACGCAGTATTTT

D gene: NA
V gene: TRBV7-8
clone size: NA
J gene: TRBJ2-2
CDR3 protein: CASSLGGNTGELFF
CDR3 DNA: TGTGCCAGCAGCTTAGGGGGGAACACCGGGGAGCTGTTTTTT

D gene: NA
V gene: TRBV29-1
clone size: NA
J gene: TRBJ2-7
CDR3 protein: CSVEEGYEQYF
CDR3 DNA: TGCAGCGTTGAAGAGGGCTACGAGCAGTACTTC

D gene: TRBD2
V gene: TRBV6-1
clone size: NA
J gene: TRBJ2-3
CDR3 protein: CASSERGLAGVTDTQYF
CDR3 DNA: TGTGCCAGCAGTGAAAGGGGACTAGCGGGTGTCACAGATACGCAGTATTTT

D gene: NA
V gene: TRBV7-9
clone size: few
J gene: TRBJ1-4
CDR3 protein: CASSAYQGQGNEKLFF
CDR3 DNA: TGTGCCAGCAGCGCCTATCAGGGGCAGGGGAATGAAAAACTGTTTTTT

D gene: TRBD2
V gene: TRBV13
clone size: NA
J gene: TRBJ2-1
CDR3 protein: CASSSGTSGGAPNEQFF
CDR3 DNA: TGTGCCAGCAGCTCCGGGACTAGCGGGGGGGCCCCTAATGAGCAGTTCTTC

D gene: TRBD1
V gene: TRBV28
clone size: NA
J gene: TRBJ1-3
CDR3 protein: CASSRSRTGKGGNTIYF
CDR3 DNA: TGTGCCAGCAGTAGGTCCCGGACAGGGAAAGGTGGAAACACCATATATTTT

D gene: TRBD1
V gene: TRBV6-6
clone size: few
J gene: TRBJ2-2
CDR3 protein: CASSRDSNTGELFF
CDR3 DNA: TGTGCCAGCAGTCGGGACAGTAACACCGGGGAGCTGTTTTTT

D gene: NA
V gene: TRBV19
clone size: NA
J gene: TRBJ2-7
CDR3 protein: CASSMSGFTYEQYF
CDR3 DNA: TGTGCCAGTAGTATGTCAGGGTTTACCTACGAGCAGTACTTC

D gene: NA
V gene: TRBV4-1
clone size: NA
J gene: TRBJ2-7
CDR3 protein: CASSPGLKISYEQYF
CDR3 DNA: TGCGCCAGCAGCCCGGGACTGAAGATCTCCTACGAGCAGTACTTC

D gene: NA
V gene: TRBV6-5
clone size: NA
J gene: TRBJ2-7
CDR3 protein: CASNKREYF
CDR3 DNA: TGTGCCAGCAACAAAAGGGAGTACTTC

D gene: NA
V gene: TRBV12-5
clone size: NA
J gene: TRBJ2-2
CDR3 protein: CASGRRTGELFF
CDR3 DNA: TGTGCTAGTGGCCGGAGGACCGGGGAGCTGTTTTTT

D gene: NA
V gene: TRBV7-9
clone size: NA
J gene: TRBJ2-2
CDR3 protein: CASSPIPGELFF
CDR3 DNA: TGTGCCAGCAGCCCCATCCCCGGGGAGCTGTTTTTT

D gene: TRBD1
V gene: TRBV4-1
clone size: NA
J gene: TRBJ2-7
CDR3 protein: CASSHEPGQWSYEQYF
CDR3 DNA: TGCGCCAGCAGCCATGAGCCGGGACAGTGGTCCTACGAGCAGTACTTC

D gene: NA
V gene: TRBV7-9
clone size: NA
J gene: TRBJ2-7
CDR3 protein: CASSLGLVPYEQYF
CDR3 DNA: TGTGCCAGCAGCTTAGGACTAGTCCCCTACGAGCAGTACTTC

D gene: NA
V gene: TRBV7-9
clone size: few
J gene: TRBJ1-2
CDR3 protein: CASSGSREDGYTF
CDR3 DNA: TGTGCCAGCAGTGGCTCCAGGGAGGATGGCTACACCTTC